This T cell receptor beta chain was obtained from a study of tumor and adjacent non-tumor tissue in lung cancer. For the study at large: Histology: 12 adenocarcinoma, a couple of squamous cell carcinoma, 1 small cell lung cancer.

This clonotype was detected ten times or more. Its matching antigen is unknown. The CDR3 has 16 residues. Trimming took 3 bases from V and 3 from J; bases not matched to a gene: 5. Germline V gene sequence: CDR1 MRHNA, CDR2 SNTAGT. No cell sorting was done before RNA was extracted from the tissue. Chemotherapy-naive patients with new lung cancer underwent thoracic surgery in China, August–late 2014. Study-level points and caveats: TCR diversity was significantly greater in tumor than normal lung tissue. Patients with more diverse tumor TCRs had worse survival.

Three rounds of nested PCR, following a modified ARM-PCR protocol, produced the TCRbeta library. TCRdb used MiXCR to reprocess the multiplex PCR reads, holding one entry per CDR3 protein. The data show 70,000 to 90,000 distinct CDR3 sequences, with 80% to 85% seen just once and about an eighth held by the top ten. Sample: lung tumor tissue. This sequence joins TRBV6-4 and TRBJ2-1; 10 bases align to TRBD2. This TCR was sampled from a woman between 50 and 59 years old with non-small cell lung cancer. The CDR3 sequence is CASSDKASGGYNEQFF. Written as DNA, the CDR3 is TGTGCCAGCAGTGATAAGGCTAGCGGGGGCTACAATGAGCAGTTCTTC.